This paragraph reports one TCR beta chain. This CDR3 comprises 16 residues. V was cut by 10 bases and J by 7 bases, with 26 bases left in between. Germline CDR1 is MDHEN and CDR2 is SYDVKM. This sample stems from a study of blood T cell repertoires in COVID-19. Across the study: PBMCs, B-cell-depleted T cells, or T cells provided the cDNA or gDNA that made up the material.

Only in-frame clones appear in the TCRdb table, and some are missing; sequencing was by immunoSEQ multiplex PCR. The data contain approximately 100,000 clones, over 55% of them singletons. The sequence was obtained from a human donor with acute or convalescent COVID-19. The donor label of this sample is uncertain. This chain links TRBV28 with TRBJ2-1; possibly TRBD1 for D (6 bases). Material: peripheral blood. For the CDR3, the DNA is TGTGCCACCCAACCCTTCTTAGGACAGAGTAGGAATGAGCAGTTCTTC. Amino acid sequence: CATQPFLGQSRNEQFF.